The entry that follows covers one TCR beta chain sequence. No antigen is known for it. The junction had 5 bases not matched to a gene; V was cut back by 4 bases and J by 5 bases. From germline, CDR1 is LGHNA and CDR2 YSLEER. CDR3 length: 15 amino acids. The sample originates from a study of T cell repertoires in cytomegalovirus infection. For the study at large: Carrying CMV and the relevant HLA type showed in public TCR beta signatures. Regarding the study as a whole: Using cumulative public TCR beta family frequency, the authors identified those who carried CMV together with the relevant HLA. HLA-C-restricted CMV-specific TCR beta clonotypes prevailed in the ex vivo response.

TCRdb ran MiXCR on the reads and lists one entry per CDR3 protein. This sample has around 430,000 distinct CDR3 sequences; roughly 42% occur once, and the top ten carry about 41%. The chain couples TRBV4-3 to TRBJ2-7, with 13 nucleotides matching TRBD2. This TCR was recovered from a human donor in good health (CMV status not recorded). Some clones in this sample may be carry-over from other donors' samples. This specimen was cultured PBMCs, taken from culture after CMV antigen stimulation. As DNA, the CDR3 is TGCGCCAGCAGCCTTGGACTAGCGGGAGTTAACGAGCAGTACTTC. Translating gives CASSLGLAGVNEQYF.